Listed below are T cell receptor beta chains from one sample, sequenced in a study of T cell responses to AZD1222 COVID-19 vaccine. Repertoires were generated with immunoSEQ multiplex PCR, while TCRdb's copy carries only in-frame clones and drops some. The table lists about 140,000 clones, 90% to 95% of them singletons, with around 1% in the top ten. The specimen was peripheral blood, collected on day 0 of MenACWY control vaccination. The source of these receptors is an adult in good health. CDR3s include the opening cysteine and the closing phenylalanine or tryptophan. The D gene is left open where the match is weak. Not every row has a clone size; where given, it reads once, few, many or a size class.

TRBD1	-	TRBJ1-2	TRBV28	CASSSGTGVGYTF	TGTGCCAGCAGTTCCGGGACAGGGGTTGGCTACACCTTC
TRBD1	-	TRBJ1-2	TRBV4-3	CASSQDIQGASYGYTF	TGCGCCAGCAGCCAAGATATCCAGGGGGCTAGTTATGGCTACACCTTC
-	-	TRBJ2-2	TRBV9	CASSVGLWANTGELFF	TGTGCCAGCAGCGTAGGACTTTGGGCGAACACCGGGGAGCTGTTTTTT
-	once	TRBJ1-3	TRBV5-8	CASSPTRAGTRWIYF	TGTGCCAGCAGCCCGACTCGTGCCGGGACAAGATGGATATATTTT
-	once	TRBJ2-1	TRBV30	CAWSVVGEQFF	TGTGCCTGGAGTGTAGTGGGTGAGCAGTTCTTC
-	-	TRBJ2-3	TRBV19	CASSDSLRGGRTDTQYF	TGTGCCAGTAGCGATTCCTTGCGGGGCGGAAGGACAGATACGCAGTATTTT
TRBD1	-	TRBJ1-1	TRBV28	CASSHGTGVTEAFF	TGTGCCAGCAGTCATGGGACAGGAGTTACTGAAGCTTTCTTT
TRBD1	-	TRBJ1-1	TRBV7-2	CASSLVGRGLSEAFF	TGTGCCAGCAGCTTAGTAGGCAGGGGGCTCAGTGAAGCTTTCTTT
TRBD2	-	TRBJ2-7	TRBV6-5	CASSLLAGVRYEQYF	TGTGCCAGCAGTTTACTAGCGGGAGTTCGGTACGAGCAGTACTTC
-	-	TRBJ2-7	TRBV7-2	CASSPPPQGGYEQYF	TGTGCCAGCAGCCCTCCACCGCAGGGGGGGTACGAGCAGTACTTC
TRBD1	-	TRBJ2-2	TRBV19	CASSNRDRGRAGELFF	TGTGCCAGTAGTAACCGGGACAGGGGGCGAGCCGGGGAGCTGTTTTTT
-	-	TRBJ1-2	TRBV28	CASSFTGRYGYTF	TGTGCCAGCAGTTTTACAGGCCGGTATGGCTACACCTTC
-	-	TRBJ2-3	TRBV4-1	CASSQDGLSHGTQYF	TGCGCCAGCAGCCAAGACGGCCTCTCCCACGGTACGCAGTATTTT
-	few	TRBJ2-7	TRBV2	CASSSTTGITYEQYF	TGTGCCAGCAGCTCTACAACAGGGATCACCTACGAGCAGTACTTC
TRBD2	-	TRBJ2-1	TRBV10-3	CAISERKYGDGREPSEQFF	TGTGCCATCAGTGAGAGGAAGTACGGGGACGGGAGGGAACCCAGTGAGCAGTTCTTC
-	-	TRBJ1-1	TRBV10-3	CAISQRTVNTEAFF	TGTGCCATCAGCCAAAGGACAGTTAACACTGAAGCTTTCTTT
TRBD2	-	TRBJ2-1	TRBV28	CASRTHSGRVYNEQFF	TGTGCCAGCAGGACCCATAGCGGGAGGGTTTACAATGAGCAGTTCTTC
-	-	TRBJ2-5	TRBV5-5	CASSSVGAGETQYF	TGTGCCAGCAGCTCCGTGGGGGCCGGAGAGACCCAGTACTTC
-	-	TRBJ2-3	TRBV7-9	CASSASGSTQYF	TGTGCCAGCAGCGCCTCCGGGTCAACGCAGTATTTT
-	few	TRBJ2-2	TRBV7-3	CASSSQWGELFF	TGTGCCAGCAGCTCCCAGTGGGGGGAGCTGTTTTTT
TRBD1	-	TRBJ2-7	TRBV5-1	CASSLTGGDSYEQYF	TGCGCCAGCAGCTTGACAGGGGGAGACTCCTACGAGCAGTACTTC
-	-	TRBJ1-1	TRBV12-3/TRBV12-4	CASSRIDRSEAFF	TGTGCCAGCAGTCGAATCGACCGTAGTGAAGCTTTCTTT
-	-	TRBJ1-6	TRBV4-1	CASSQERDRADTYNSPLHF	TGCGCCAGCAGCCAAGAAAGGGACCGCGCAGACACCTATAATTCACCCCTCCACTTT
-	few	TRBJ2-7	TRBV2	CASSGPSWDLGQYF	TGTGCCAGCAGCGGACCCTCGTGGGACCTGGGGCAGTACTTC
-	-	TRBJ1-2	TRBV7-9	CASSPSEGVGYGYTF	TGTGCCAGCAGCCCGTCGGAGGGGGTGGGGTATGGCTACACCTTC
TRBD1	-	TRBJ1-5	TRBV18	CASSDDRAIQPQHF	TGTGCCAGCTCAGATGACAGGGCGATTCAGCCCCAGCATTTT
TRBD1	-	TRBJ1-2	TRBV19	CASSIEDRFYGYTF	TGTGCCAGTAGTATAGAGGACAGGTTCTATGGCTACACCTTC
-	-	TRBJ2-7	TRBV10-3	CAISESVEGAYEQYF	TGTGCCATCAGTGAGTCGGTGGAGGGGGCCTACGAGCAGTACTTC
-	-	TRBJ2-7	TRBV7-9	CASSSIGEQYF	TGTGCCAGCAGCTCCATTGGCGAGCAGTACTTC
-	once	TRBJ2-1	TRBV5-4	CASSRSSGSYNEQFF	TGTGCCAGCAGCCGGAGCTCGGGATCCTACAATGAGCAGTTCTTC
-	-	TRBJ1-1	TRBV5-1	CASSAPGNTEAFF	TGCGCCAGCAGCGCCCCGGGGAACACTGAAGCTTTCTTT
TRBD1	-	TRBJ1-5	TRBV6-2/TRBV6-3	CASSGRGGQASNQPQHF	TGTGCCAGCAGTGGACGGGGGGGACAGGCTAGCAATCAGCCCCAGCATTTT
-	few	TRBJ2-1	TRBV11-1	CASSRDLGDEQFF	TGTGCCAGCAGCCGGGACCTGGGCGATGAGCAGTTCTTC
-	-	TRBJ2-7	TRBV9	CASSVVGASKEQYF	TGTGCCAGCAGCGTAGTGGGAGCCTCTAAGGAGCAGTACTTC
-	-	TRBJ2-4	TRBV6-5	CASSLGIAKNIQYF	TGTGCCAGCAGCCTCGGGATAGCCAAAAACATTCAGTACTTC
TRBD1	-	TRBJ1-3	TRBV6-1	CASSERTGRNLYF	TGTGCCAGCAGTGAAAGGACAGGGCGGAATTTATATTTT
TRBD1	-	TRBJ2-7	TRBV2	CASRDRGHEQYF	TGTGCCAGCAGGGACAGGGGACACGAGCAGTACTTC
TRBD1	once	TRBJ2-5	TRBV27	CASSPRQGRETQYF	TGTGCCAGCAGTCCTCGACAGGGTCGAGAGACCCAGTACTTC
-	-	TRBJ1-2	TRBV25-1	CASSVPEGGPHF	TGTGCCAGCAGTGTCCCGGAGGGAGGGCCCCACTTC
TRBD1	-	TRBJ1-4	TRBV7-8	CASSTYRGTSNEKLFF	TGTGCCAGCAGCACCTACAGGGGGACCTCTAATGAAAAACTGTTTTTT
-	-	TRBJ1-1	TRBV2	CASRRNTEAFF	TGTGCCAGCAGAAGGAACACTGAAGCTTTCTTT
TRBD1	-	TRBJ2-3	TRBV18	CASSPGQTFTDTQYF	TGTGCCAGCTCACCGGGACAGACCTTCACAGATACGCAGTATTTT
-	-	TRBJ2-3	TRBV5-6	CASTTVPTDTQYF	TGTGCCAGCACCACGGTTCCTACAGATACGCAGTATTTT
-	-	TRBJ2-7	TRBV5-1	CASSLIGFSSSEQYF	TGCGCCAGCAGCTTGATTGGCTTTTCGTCGTCCGAGCAGTACTTC
-	-	TRBJ1-6	TRBV9	CASSVSGTPGGPLHF	TGTGCCAGCAGCGTATCCGGGACTCCGGGTGGGCCCCTCCACTTT
-	-	TRBJ2-1	TRBV12-3/TRBV12-4	CASTSNSYNEQFF	TGTGCCAGCACTTCCAACTCCTACAATGAGCAGTTCTTC
-	-	TRBJ2-3	TRBV30	CAWILRDRSTDTQYF	TGTGCCTGGATTCTCCGGGATAGAAGCACAGATACGCAGTATTTT
TRBD1	-	TRBJ1-4	TRBV7-9	CASSLYTGVNEKLFF	TGTGCCAGCAGCTTATATACAGGGGTTAATGAAAAACTGTTTTTT
-	-	TRBJ2-5	TRBV10-2	CASSDGTAGTQYF	TGCGCCAGCAGTGATGGAACCGCGGGGACCCAGTACTTC
-	-	TRBJ1-1	TRBV10-1	CASSELRGADTEAFF	TGCGCCAGCAGTGAGCTTCGGGGCGCGGACACTGAAGCTTTCTTT